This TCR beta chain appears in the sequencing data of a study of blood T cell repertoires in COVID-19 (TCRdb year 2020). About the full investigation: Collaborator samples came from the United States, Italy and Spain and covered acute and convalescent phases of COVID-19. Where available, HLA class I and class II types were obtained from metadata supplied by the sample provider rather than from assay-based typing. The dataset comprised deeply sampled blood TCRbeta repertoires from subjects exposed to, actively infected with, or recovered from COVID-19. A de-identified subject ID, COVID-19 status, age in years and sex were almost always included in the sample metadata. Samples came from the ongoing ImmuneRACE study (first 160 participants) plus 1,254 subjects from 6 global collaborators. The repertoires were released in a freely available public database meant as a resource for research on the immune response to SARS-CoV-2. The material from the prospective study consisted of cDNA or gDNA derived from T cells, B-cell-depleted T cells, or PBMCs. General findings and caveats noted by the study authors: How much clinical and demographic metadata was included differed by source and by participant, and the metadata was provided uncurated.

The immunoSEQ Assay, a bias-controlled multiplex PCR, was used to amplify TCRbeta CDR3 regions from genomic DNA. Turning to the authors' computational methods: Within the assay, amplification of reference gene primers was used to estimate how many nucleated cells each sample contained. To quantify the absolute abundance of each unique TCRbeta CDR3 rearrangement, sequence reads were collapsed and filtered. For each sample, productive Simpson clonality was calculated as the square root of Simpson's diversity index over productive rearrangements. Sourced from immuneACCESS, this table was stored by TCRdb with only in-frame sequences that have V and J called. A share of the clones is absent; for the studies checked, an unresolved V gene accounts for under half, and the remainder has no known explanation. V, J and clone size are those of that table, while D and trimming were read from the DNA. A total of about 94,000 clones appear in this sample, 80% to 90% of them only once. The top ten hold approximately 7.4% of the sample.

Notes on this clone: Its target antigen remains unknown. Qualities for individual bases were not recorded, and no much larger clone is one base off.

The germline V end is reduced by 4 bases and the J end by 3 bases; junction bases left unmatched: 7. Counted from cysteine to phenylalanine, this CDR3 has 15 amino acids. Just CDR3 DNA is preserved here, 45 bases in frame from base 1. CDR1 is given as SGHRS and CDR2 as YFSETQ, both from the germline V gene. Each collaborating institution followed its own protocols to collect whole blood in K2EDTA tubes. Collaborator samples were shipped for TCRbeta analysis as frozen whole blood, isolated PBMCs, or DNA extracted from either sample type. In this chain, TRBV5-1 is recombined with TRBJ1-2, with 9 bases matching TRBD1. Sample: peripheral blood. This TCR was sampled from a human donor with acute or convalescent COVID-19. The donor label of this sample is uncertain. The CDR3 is CASSTNRGRDYGYTF. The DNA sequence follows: TGCGCCAGCAGCACGAACAGGGGGCGCGACTATGGCTACACCTTC.